This is a list of T cell receptor beta chains from one sample in a study of T cell repertoires in cytomegalovirus infection. TCRdb re-called the reads with MiXCR, one entry per CDR3 protein. The table lists some 940,000 distinct CDR3 sequences, roughly 30% of them singletons. Antigens of these TCRs are unknown. Sequencing was performed on cultured CD8+ T cells from PBMCs, taken from culture after CMV antigen stimulation. These receptors were collected from a human donor in good health (CMV status not recorded). Some clones in this sample may be carry-over from other donors' samples. The CDR3 runs from the conserved cysteine through the conserved F or W. Fields, in order: D gene, J gene, V gene, clone size, CDR3 protein, CDR3 DNA. A D gene is named only where the DNA matches it firmly. Clone size is shown for a subset of rows, as once, few, many or a class of expanded clone.

TRBD1,TRBJ2-4,TRBV20-1,NA,CSANPATTGGTDIQYF,TGCAGTGCTAATCCCGCCACGACAGGGGGGACGGACATTCAGTACTTC
TRBD2,TRBJ2-7,TRBV15,few,CATSRDLGLANEQYF,TGTGCCACCAGCAGAGATTTGGGACTAGCGAACGAGCAGTACTTC
NA,TRBJ1-1,TRBV10-2,few,CASSDIGGRPEAFF,TGCGCCAGCAGTGATATAGGTGGGAGGCCTGAAGCTTTCTTT
TRBD1,TRBJ1-1,TRBV7-9,NA,CASSLPNRGRLNTEAFF,TGTGCCAGCAGCTTGCCTAACAGGGGGAGACTGAACACTGAAGCTTTCTTT
NA,TRBJ2-1,TRBV6-8,NA,CASSYTSQTGCSSYNEQFF,TGTGCCAGCAGTTATACATCCCAGACAGGCTGTTCCTCCTACAATGAGCAGTTCTTC
NA,TRBJ2-3,TRBV11-3,NA,CASSSFLEDGTQYF,TGTGCCAGCAGCTCCTTCCTGGAGGACGGTACGCAGTATTTT
NA,TRBJ1-2,TRBV6-4,NA,CASSEEVFDYGYTF,TGTGCCAGCAGTGAAGAAGTGTTCGACTATGGCTACACCTTC
TRBD2,TRBJ2-3,TRBV4-1,NA,CASSPLSGGNTDTQYF,TGCGCCAGCAGCCCCCTTAGCGGGGGCAACACAGATACGCAGTATTTT
NA,TRBJ2-5,TRBV6-5,NA,CACRRAHQETQYF,TGTGCCTGCCGTAGGGCGCACCAAGAGACCCAGTACTTC
NA,TRBJ1-2,TRBV7-9,few,CASSLGADWYGYTF,TGTGCCAGCAGCTTGGGGGCCGATTGGTATGGCTACACCTTC
TRBD1,TRBJ2-1,TRBV7-2,many,CASSSYRGKNEQFF,TGTGCCAGCAGCTCTTACAGGGGTAAGAATGAGCAGTTCTTC
NA,TRBJ1-1,TRBV4-1,few,CASSQVGEVTEAFF,TGCGCCAGCAGCCAAGTGGGGGAGGTCACTGAAGCTTTCTTT
TRBD1,TRBJ1-4,TRBV19,few,CASSPWTGTNEKLFF,TGTGCCAGTAGTCCTTGGACAGGGACGAATGAAAAACTGTTTTTT
TRBD1,TRBJ1-5,TRBV5-6,NA,CASSLASQGNQPQHF,TGTGCCAGCAGCTTGGCCTCACAGGGGAATCAGCCCCAGCATTTT
TRBD2,TRBJ2-7,TRBV7-6,many,CASSPRGGSYEQYF,TGTGCCAGCAGCCCGCGGGGGGGCTCCTACGAGCAGTACTTC
NA,TRBJ2-1,TRBV7-7,NA,CASSLAYGNEQFF,TGTGCTAGCAGCTTAGCCTATGGCAATGAGCAGTTCTTC
NA,TRBJ2-1,TRBV2,NA,CASGVGQFF,TGTGCCAGCGGGGTGGGGCAGTTCTTC
TRBD1,TRBJ1-4,TRBV7-9,few,CASSLVDRERKLFF,TGTGCCAGCAGCTTAGTGGACAGGGAGCGAAAACTGTTTTTT
TRBD1,TRBJ1-2,TRBV29-1,NA,CSVPGGYDGYTF,TGCAGCGTGCCAGGGGGTTATGATGGCTACACCTTC
TRBD1,TRBJ1-1,TRBV5-4,NA,CASSLIVVGQGLSAFF,TGTGCCAGCAGCTTAATAGTCGTGGGACAGGGGCTTTCAGCTTTCTTT
NA,TRBJ2-4,TRBV7-9,NA,CASSLARGERDWAKNIQYF,TGTGCCAGCAGCTTAGCGCGAGGGGAGAGGGACTGGGCCAAAAACATTCAGTACTTC
NA,TRBJ2-2,TRBV7-9,few,CASSRGQELFF,TGTGCCAGCAGTCGCGGGCAGGAGCTGTTTTTT
NA,TRBJ1-3,TRBV12-3/TRBV12-4,few,CASSLQGIRNTIYF,TGTGCCAGCAGTTTACAGGGCATCCGAAACACCATATATTTT
TRBD1,TRBJ1-2,TRBV7-9,NA,CASSRDSLYSHGYTF,TGTGCCAGCAGCCGGGACAGTTTGTACTCCCATGGCTACACCTTC
NA,TRBJ1-1,TRBV7-4,few,CASSPLILSGTEAFF,TGTGCCAGCAGCCCGCTTATCCTGAGTGGCACTGAAGCTTTCTTT
TRBD2,TRBJ2-1,TRBV7-3,NA,CASSLRASGGADEQFF,TGTGCCAGCAGCTTAAGGGCCAGCGGGGGGGCCGATGAGCAGTTCTTC
TRBD2,TRBJ2-3,TRBV11-1,NA,CASSGLAGGRTDTQYF,TGTGCCAGCAGCGGATTAGCGGGGGGGCGAACAGATACGCAGTATTTT
NA,TRBJ2-3,TRBV7-6,many,CASSPTELTDTQYF,TGTGCCAGCAGCCCGACCGAGCTCACAGATACGCAGTATTTT
NA,TRBJ1-5,TRBV27,NA,CASSQTGTSNQPQHF,TGTGCCAGCAGCCAAACAGGGACCAGCAATCAGCCCCAGCATTTT
NA,TRBJ2-1,TRBV7-3,few,CASSLIGGLFHF,TGTGCCAGCAGCTTAATAGGGGGTCTTTTCCACTTC
TRBD2,TRBJ2-3,TRBV10-2,many,CASSESGTSLYTQYF,TGCGCCAGCAGTGAGTCCGGGACTAGCCTATATACGCAGTATTTT
NA,TRBJ2-1,TRBV2,NA,CASIGGGQHYNEQFF,TGTGCCAGCATCGGAGGGGGCCAGCACTACAATGAGCAGTTCTTC
NA,TRBJ1-1,TRBV12-3/TRBV12-4,many,CASSLNLDRFF,TGTGCCAGCAGTTTAAACCTGGACCGGTTCTTT
TRBD1,TRBJ1-1,TRBV7-6,many,CASSGRTGRVDTEAFF,TGTGCCAGCAGCGGGCGGACAGGCAGGGTCGACACTGAAGCTTTCTTT
TRBD2,TRBJ2-1,TRBV20-1,NA,CNLRRGFGLAGGPGYNEQFF,TGCAACCTCCGAAGGGGATTCGGCCTAGCGGGGGGCCCTGGTTACAATGAGCAGTTCTTC
NA,TRBJ1-1,TRBV7-9,many,CASSDNWAGDTTEAFF,TGTGCCAGCAGCGACAATTGGGCAGGGGACACAACTGAAGCTTTCTTT
NA,TRBJ2-5,TRBV11-2,many,CASTPWRDGGETQYF,TGTGCCAGCACCCCCTGGCGCGACGGGGGAGAGACCCAGTACTTC
NA,TRBJ1-5,TRBV7-2,many,CASSLDYPGYSNQPQHF,TGTGCCAGCAGCTTAGATTACCCAGGGTACTCCAATCAGCCCCAGCATTTT
NA,TRBJ2-7,TRBV19,NA,CASSIGGYEQYF,TGTGCCAGCAGCATAGGGGGCTACGAGCAGTACTTC
NA,TRBJ1-2,TRBV4-1,NA,CASSPMTGAIGYTF,TGCGCCAGCAGCCCTATGACAGGCGCTATAGGCTACACCTTC
NA,TRBJ2-1,TRBV6-1,NA,CASSEARFWDEQFF,TGTGCCAGCAGTGAAGCGAGGTTTTGGGATGAGCAGTTCTTC
NA,TRBJ1-5,TRBV12-3/TRBV12-4,few,CASSFPGYQPQHF,TGTGCCAGCAGTTTTCCCGGATATCAGCCCCAGCATTTT
NA,TRBJ1-1,TRBV12-3/TRBV12-4,NA,CASILLRESSTEAFF,TGTGCCAGCATACTTCTGCGGGAATCGAGTACTGAAGCTTTCTTT
TRBD2,TRBJ2-2,TRBV20-1,NA,CSARDRSGGDPAELFF,TGCAGTGCTAGAGATCGTAGCGGGGGGGATCCCGCGGAGCTGTTTTTT
NA,TRBJ2-1,TRBV12-3/TRBV12-4,NA,CASSSRLLRGYNEQFF,TGTGCCAGCAGTTCAAGACTCCTCAGAGGCTACAATGAGCAGTTCTTC
NA,TRBJ2-1,TRBV7-9,NA,CASSLRATDEQFF,TGTGCCAGCAGCTTACGGGCCACCGATGAGCAGTTCTTC
TRBD1,TRBJ2-7,TRBV4-1,few,CASSQGQGSSYEQYF,TGCGCCAGCAGCCAAGGACAGGGGTCCTCCTACGAGCAGTACTTC
TRBD2,TRBJ2-3,TRBV10-3,NA,CAISTSGGSDTQYF,TGTGCCATCAGTACTAGCGGGGGGTCAGATACGCAGTATTTT
NA,TRBJ2-1,TRBV7-2,many,CASSLGLGNYNEQFF,TGTGCCAGCAGCTTAGGTCTTGGGAACTACAATGAGCAGTTCTTC
NA,TRBJ2-5,TRBV6-6,NA,CASSYFGDQETQYF,TGTGCCAGCAGTTACTTCGGGGATCAAGAGACCCAGTACTTC
TRBD1,TRBJ1-4,TRBV12-3/TRBV12-4,NA,CASSLHGQGNEKLFF,TGTGCCAGCAGTTTACACGGACAGGGAAATGAAAAACTGTTTTTT
NA,TRBJ2-1,TRBV7-6,NA,CASSGRGNNEQFF,TGTGCCAGCAGCGGCCGGGGAAACAATGAGCAGTTCTTC
NA,TRBJ2-6,TRBV11-2,NA,CASSGRRTDQSSGANVLTF,TGTGCCAGCAGCGGCCGCCGGACAGATCAAAGCTCTGGGGCCAACGTCCTGACTTTC
TRBD1,TRBJ2-4,TRBV28,few,CASRTGVLRVGAKNIQYF,TGTGCCAGCAGAACAGGGGTCCTACGGGTGGGGGCCAAAAACATTCAGTACTTC